A selection of T cell receptor beta chains follows, all from one sample in a study of T cells and copy number aberrations in small-cell lung cancer. Assay used: immunoSEQ multiplex PCR; TCRdb lists only in-frame clones, some missing. Here the sample spans 2,000 to 2,500 clones, around 82% being singletons. Sequencing was performed on normal tissue next to the tumor. The receptors here all came from a woman between 50 and 59 years old with small cell lung cancer. Both conserved end residues are part of each CDR3. Fields, in order: J gene, V gene, CDR3 protein.

j_gene: TRBJ2-7; v_gene: TRBV20-1; CDR3aa: CSASEDEQYF
j_gene: TRBJ2-1; v_gene: TRBV28; CDR3aa: CASSLWSGQAKGNEQFF
j_gene: TRBJ1-5; v_gene: TRBV4-1; CDR3aa: CASSQEGKQGQHF
j_gene: TRBJ1-1; v_gene: TRBV11-1; CDR3aa: CASSLALALNTEAFF
j_gene: TRBJ2-7; v_gene: TRBV30; CDR3aa: CAWRTDLGNEQYF
j_gene: TRBJ1-1; v_gene: TRBV11-2; CDR3aa: CASSSQRLYTEAFF
j_gene: TRBJ2-1; v_gene: TRBV5-1; CDR3aa: CASSFSPESANEQFF
j_gene: TRBJ1-2; v_gene: TRBV6-6; CDR3aa: CASSQAQEGGYTF
j_gene: TRBJ2-1; v_gene: TRBV5-1; CDR3aa: CASSLDMVTLNEQFF
j_gene: TRBJ2-2; v_gene: TRBV7-3; CDR3aa: CASSSPVEGDTGELFF
j_gene: TRBJ2-2; v_gene: TRBV15; CDR3aa: CATSRDRGIVTGELFF
j_gene: TRBJ1-2; v_gene: TRBV6-9; CDR3aa: CASSLETEGGYTF
j_gene: TRBJ1-5; v_gene: TRBV19; CDR3aa: CASSPRDSVSASNQPQHF
j_gene: TRBJ1-4; v_gene: TRBV6-5; CDR3aa: CASSSKGGEKLFF
j_gene: TRBJ2-1; v_gene: TRBV10-2; CDR3aa: CASSSGPPGLAGVVSEQFF
j_gene: TRBJ2-1; v_gene: TRBV29-1; CDR3aa: CSVEAAGGGEQFF
j_gene: TRBJ2-3; v_gene: TRBV5-6; CDR3aa: CASSPGGSPSDTQYF
j_gene: TRBJ2-3; v_gene: TRBV28; CDR3aa: CASSLSSRQDTQYF
j_gene: TRBJ2-7; v_gene: TRBV2; CDR3aa: CASSEGGSVDEQYF
j_gene: -; v_gene: TRBV27; CDR3aa: CASSLGLDTDYEQYF
j_gene: TRBJ2-7; v_gene: TRBV7-2; CDR3aa: CASSLDHYEQYF